This entry describes one T cell receptor beta chain. Its specificity is not known. The sample is drawn from a study of shared clonotypes between healthy human individuals. General study findings and limits: What naive subsets generally showed was a larger estimated richness than memory subsets showed. Non-shared clonotypes showed lower generation probabilities than clonotypes common to all four donors. Sharing across a handful of donors was seen in 4.5% to 6.5% of naive CD4 clonotypes.

The authors ran the assay at deep level. Sequencing used immunoSEQ multiplex PCR; TCRdb keeps in-frame clones, though not all of them. Of about 2.2 million clones listed, roughly 93% are singletons. Naive CD8 cells lacked CD45RO, underwent positive selection for CCR7 and left out terminally differentiated effector memory CD45RA+ cells. Germline CDR1 MNHNS, CDR2 SASEGT. Trimming took 6 bases from V and 7 from J, leaving 15 bases between them. There are 13 residues in the CDR3. The sequencing sample was made of naive CD8+ T cells from PBMCs. The V gene is TRBV6-1, the J gene TRBJ1-2, with TRBD1 as a possible D gene (6 bases). This sequence was found in a man aged 18 to 30 in good health. Some clones in this sample may be carry-over from other donors' samples. The CDR3, as DNA: TGTGCCAGCAGGGCCCCGGGACACCCTGGCTACACCTTC. Protein product: CASRAPGHPGYTF.